This TCR beta chain appears in the sequencing data of a study of OX40 agonist ivuxolimab in advanced cancers. Overall study results and limits: Researchers did not determine the expanded peripheral T cells' antigen specificity.

The protocol was immunoSEQ multiplex PCR, while the TCRdb copy is restricted to in-frame clones and leaves out a portion. The sample records some 94,000 clones, 80% to 95% being singletons. Deletions cut 0 bases from V and 6 bases from J, with 14 bases between. CDR3 length: 15 residues. In germline, CDR1 is LGHNA, CDR2 YSLEER. About this clone: The antigen is unknown.

The specimen was CD4+ or CD8+ T cells sorted from blood, collected in a trial of the OX40 agonist ivuxolimab. The chain is built from TRBV4-3 and TRBJ1-1, with D possibly being TRBD1 (5 bases). The clonotype comes from an adult with an advanced solid tumor such as melanoma, head and neck, liver or kidney cancer. CDR3 loop: CASSQEGEATSEAFF. In DNA, the CDR3 is TGCGCCAGCAGCCAAGAGGGGGAGGCAACTTCTGAAGCTTTCTTT.